The 26 T cell receptor beta chains below all came from one sample that was sequenced in a study of T-cell memory formation after mild COVID-19. TCRdb reprocessed the 5' RACE reads with MiXCR, giving one entry per CDR3 protein. This table holds 250,000 to 350,000 distinct CDR3 sequences, more than 15% found once. The sample was PBMCs or a T cell subset sorted from them (not recorded which). The receptors here all came from a man in his late teens or twenties who had mild COVID-19 (a few samples of this study predate the infection). Cell type and time point are not known.

The V call is TRBV12-3 or TRBV12-4, the J call TRBJ1-5; tentatively, D is TRBD1 (6 bases). V lost 6 bases and J lost 7, with 16 bases in between. The CDR3 is 14 amino acids. This CDR3 is CASRQGGGRQPQHF. For the CDR3, the DNA is TGTGCCAGCAGGCAAGGGGGGGGGAGGCAGCCCCAGCATTTT.

This clonotype has just a few counts. The rearrangement joins TRBV15 to TRBJ2-1; 7 positions match TRBD1. J gave up 2 bases and V 5 bases, and 9 bases lay outside the gene matches. This CDR3 is built from 16 residues. The germline gives CDR1 LNHNV, CDR2 YYDKDF (reference sequence). Here the CDR3 DNA reads TGTGCCACCAGCCGCATCAGGGACAGAGCCTACAATGAGCAGTTCTTC. Translated: CATSRIRDRAYNEQFF.

This clonotype was counted only a few times. The gene calls are TRBV3-1 and TRBJ2-7; D might be TRBD1 (6 bases). The CDR3 consists of 12 residues. Germline loops: CDR1 LGHDT, CDR2 YNNKEL (reference sequence). Trimming took off 6 bases at V and 6 bases at J, with 12 bases between the two ends. The CDR3 nucleotides read TGTGCCAGCAGTCCCCAGGGGAGCGAGCAGTACTTC. Residues: CASSPQGSEQYF.

This clonotype turned up a few times. The rearrangement links TRBV20-1 to TRBJ2-3, with 9 positions matching TRBD2. J lost 1 base, V lost 0 bases, and 5 bases had no gene match. Germline assignment: CDR1 DFQATT and CDR2 SNEGSKA (reference sequence). The CDR3 covers 16 residues. CDR3 nucleotides: TGCAGTGCTAGAGATCAGCGGACTAGCGGCACAGATACGCAGTATTTT. It yields the protein CSARDQRTSGTDTQYF.

This clonotype was detected many times. This sequence joins TRBV6-4 and TRBJ2-7, with D unclear. Germline values: CDR1 MRHNA, CDR2 SNTAGT. The length of the CDR3 is 12 residues. V gave up 2 bases and J gave up 2 bases, with 4 bases separating them. The CDR3 coding sequence is TGTGCCAGCAGTGACGGGACCTACGAGCAGTACGTC. Protein sequence: CASSDGTYEQYV.

The V call is TRBV5-4, the J call TRBJ1-1, with TRBD1 matching 7 bases. This CDR3 spans 15 amino acids. Germline V lookup: CDR1 SGHNT, CDR2 YYREEE (reference sequence). J gave up 0 bases and V 4 bases, and 6 bases lay outside the gene matches. The CDR3 coding sequence is TGTGCCAGCAGCATCAGGGGGGGGTTGAACACTGAAGCTTTCTTT. Its protein is CASSIRGGLNTEAFF.

This clonotype occurred a few times. J is TRBJ1-1 and V is TRBV20-1; the D is unclear. The V gene's germline CDR1 is DFQATT and CDR2 SNEGSKA (reference sequence). V lost 3 bases and J lost 4, with 9 bases in between. The CDR3 spans 12 residues. The CDR3 nucleotides are TGCAGTGCTAGTAAGGGCCTCACTGAAGCTTTCTTT. It is translated as CSASKGLTEAFF.

The sample holds a few counts of this clonotype. The chain is built from TRBV11-2 and TRBJ2-1, with D uncertain. Trimming pared 7 bases from V and 0 bases from J, leaving 13 bases between. This CDR3 contains 15 residues. In germline, CDR1 is SGHAT, CDR2 FQNNGV. In DNA form, the CDR3 reads TGTGCCAGCATCCAAAGCCTGAGCTCCTACAATGAGCAGTTCTTC. It yields the protein CASIQSLSSYNEQFF.

V gene TRBV5-1 combines with J gene TRBJ2-3; 7 nucleotides align to TRBD1. CDR3 length: 15 residues. The V gene end was trimmed by 1 base and the J gene end by 2 bases; junction bases not matched to a gene: 4. Germline CDR1 and CDR2: SGHRS and YFSETQ. The CDR3 loop reads CASSLWGQNTDTQYF. CDR3 coding DNA: TGCGCCAGCAGCTTGTGGGGACAGAACACAGATACGCAGTATTTT.

This chain uses TRBV20-1 with TRBJ2-7; 7 bases match TRBD2. Germline CDR1 and CDR2: DFQATT and SNEGSKA (reference sequence). The ends lost 4 bases at V and 5 bases at J; junction bases unmatched: 2. CDR3 size: 11 residues. In DNA, the CDR3 is TGCAGTGCTAAGGGAGGGAACGAGCAGTACGTC. Translated, it gives CSAKGGNEQYV.

This clonotype was observed a handful of times. V gene TRBV7-8 combines with J gene TRBJ2-7, with TRBD1 identical over 11 bases. From germline, CDR1 is SGHVS and CDR2 FQNEAQ. With V trimmed by 5 bases and J by 1 base, 10 bases remained unmatched. The CDR3 runs to 17 residues. CDR3 DNA: TGTGCCAGCAGCCGGAATCAAGGGACAGGGGGGTCCTACGAGCAGTACGTC. It codes for CASSRNQGTGGSYEQYV.

V usage is TRBV6-2 or TRBV6-3 and J usage is TRBJ1-4; possibly TRBD1 for D (5 bases). The CDR3 is 14 amino acids. Germline assignment: CDR1 MNHEY and CDR2 SVGEGT. The V end was cut by 7 bases, the J end by 10 bases, with 19 bases between. The CDR3 DNA follows: TGTGCCAGCAACCCCGGGGGGAGGAGAGGAAAACTGTTTTTT. Its translation is CASNPGGRRGKLFF.

This clonotype was recorded only once. The chain is built from TRBV12-2 and TRBJ2-3; TRBD1, the table's D call, lacks a check against the DNA. TRBV12-2 is a pseudogene segment. The CDR3 contains 17 residues. The CDR3 nucleotides read TGTGCAAGTCGCAACAGGGGAAGCGGAACGGTCACAGATACGCAGTATTTT. The encoded protein is CASRNRGSGTVTDTQYF.

This clonotype was recorded only once. The chain carries TRBV6-1 and TRBJ1-1; no firm D call. V was shortened by 2 bases and J by 11 bases, with 15 bases between the two germline ends. Germline-derived CDR1 and CDR2 are MNHNS and SASEGT. CDR3 size: 13 residues. CDR3 sequence (DNA): TGTGCCAGCAGTGAACTGAGGCCCCTTGGGGCTTTCTTT. Residues: CASSELRPLGAFF.

This chain's CDR3 is CASRRDRGRPLNTEAFF. The DNA for the CDR3 is TGTGCCAGCAGGCGGGATAGGGGGCGTCCCTTGAACACTGAAGCTTTCTTT. V is TRBV6-5 and J is TRBJ1-1; TRBD1 aligns across 7 bases. This CDR3 is built from 17 residues. Germline V CDR1 and CDR2: MNHEY, SVGAGI. With V trimmed by 6 bases and J by 0 bases, 13 bases remained unmatched.

This clonotype was observed a handful of times. The chain links TRBV20-1 to TRBJ2-5; 7 positions agree with TRBD2. The CDR3 has 14 residues. With V trimmed by 3 bases and J by 7 bases, 11 bases remained unmatched. Germline V gene sequence: CDR1 DFQATT, CDR2 SNEGSKA (reference sequence). CDR3 sequence: CSARSRLAEPTQYF. Written as DNA, the CDR3 is TGCAGTGCTAGGAGTAGGCTAGCGGAGCCGACCCAGTACTTC.

This clonotype was seen ten or more times. V and J are TRBV7-6 and TRBJ2-5; TRBD2 agrees at 9 bases. The junction had 11 bases not matched to a gene; V was cut back by 1 base and J by 2 bases. This CDR3 has 18 amino acids. Germline V gene sequence: CDR1 SGHVS, CDR2 FNYEAQ. The CDR3: CASSLVPIAGAPQETQYF. CDR3 nucleotide sequence: TGTGCCAGCAGCTTAGTCCCCATAGCGGGGGCGCCTCAAGAGACCCAGTACTTC.

V usage is TRBV30 and J usage is TRBJ1-2; D may be TRBD1 (5 bases). In germline, CDR1 is GTSNPN, CDR2 SVGIG (reference sequence). Trimming pared 3 bases from V and 8 bases from J, leaving 19 bases between. This CDR3 spans 14 amino acids. For the CDR3, the DNA is TGTGCCTGGAGGGGCCCGGGGCAGCTCCACGGCTACACCTTC. It codes for CAWRGPGQLHGYTF.

The V gene is TRBV7-2, the J gene TRBJ2-5; D gene ambiguous. The CDR3 extends over 13 amino acids. Trimming stripped 1 base from V and 2 bases from J, with 5 bases between. Germline V CDR1 and CDR2: SGHTA, FQGNSA. The CDR3 coding sequence is TGTGCCAGCAGCTTAGAACGACAAGAGACCCAGTACTTC. It is translated as CASSLERQETQYF. Variable domain in full (rest from reference TRBV7-2 and TRBJ2-5): GAGVSQSPSNKVTEKGKDVELRCDPISGHTALYWYRQSLGQGLEFLIYFQGNSAPDKSGLPSDRFSAERTGGSVSTLTIQRTQQEDSAVYLCASSLERQETQYFGPGTRLLVL.

This clonotype was found a few times. CDR3 nucleotides: TGTGCCAGCAGCCCCAGGCTCACTAGCGGGGGGAACAATGAGCAGTTCTTC. The encoded protein is CASSPRLTSGGNNEQFF. The gene calls are TRBV7-2 and TRBJ2-1; 12 positions match TRBD2. Germline assignment: CDR1 SGHTA and CDR2 FQGNSA. This CDR3 spans 17 amino acids. V lost 5 bases, J lost 5 bases, and 10 bases stayed unmatched.

The chain couples TRBV27 to TRBJ2-3, with TRBD2 identical over 8 bases. CDR3 size: 16 residues. Germline CDR1 is MNHEY and CDR2 is SMNVEV (reference sequence). With V trimmed by 3 bases and J by 4 bases, 9 bases remained unmatched. The CDR3 DNA sequence: TGTGCCAGCAGTTTGAGCGTGGCGGGGGGATCAGATACGCAGTATTTT. Residues: CASSLSVAGGSDTQYF.

The J gene is TRBJ1-1, the V gene TRBV27; 7 bases are shared with TRBD1. The germline V gene encodes CDR1 MNHEY and CDR2 SMNVEV (reference sequence). CDR3 length: 17 residues. V shed 8 bases, J shed 4 bases, and the junction held 19 bases outside the gene matches. Written as DNA, the CDR3 is TGTGCCAGCTTCACAGCAGGGGGTTTCGGGGGCGCCACTGAAGCTTTCTTT. Protein: CASFTAGGFGGATEAFF.

This clonotype was recorded many times. The V and J genes are TRBV7-9 and TRBJ1-1, with 9 bases fitting TRBD1. The trim removed 5 bases at V and 1 base at J, leaving 2 bases unmatched. In germline, CDR1 is SEHNR, CDR2 FQNEAQ (reference sequence). The CDR3 extends over 14 amino acids. CDR3 residues: CASSAGQGNTEAFF. For the CDR3, the DNA is TGTGCCAGCAGCGCGGGACAGGGGAACACTGAAGCTTTCTTT.

There are many counts of this clonotype. The chain recombines TRBV5-1 with TRBJ1-5, with D possibly matching TRBD1 (5 bases). The V end lost 4 bases, the J end lost 4 bases, and 12 bases lay between the germline ends. Germline V gives CDR1 SGHRS, CDR2 YFSETQ. CDR3 length: 14 residues. The CDR3 is CASSPSGGNQPQHF. The CDR3 DNA sequence: TGCGCCAGCAGCCCCTCTGGGGGGAATCAGCCCCAGCATTTT.

V and J are TRBV7-2 and TRBJ1-1, with a possible D match to TRBD1 (6 bases). CDR1 is SGHTA and CDR2 is FQGNSA in the germline V gene. V gave up 0 bases and J gave up 11 bases, with 19 bases separating them. The CDR3 sequence is 15 residues long. The CDR3 reads CASSLAAAGARWAFF. CDR3 bases: TGTGCCAGCAGCTTAGCGGCGGCAGGGGCTCGCTGGGCTTTCTTT.

The chain employs TRBV7-2 and TRBJ2-5; D unresolved. The CDR3 is made up of 14 amino acids. Trimming took off 2 bases at V and 5 bases at J, with 12 bases between the two ends. The germline V gene has CDR1 SGHTA and CDR2 FQGNSA. The CDR3 DNA reads TGTGCCAGCAGCTTAAGGACCCGTTCGGAGACCCAGTACTTC. It yields the protein CASSLRTRSETQYF.